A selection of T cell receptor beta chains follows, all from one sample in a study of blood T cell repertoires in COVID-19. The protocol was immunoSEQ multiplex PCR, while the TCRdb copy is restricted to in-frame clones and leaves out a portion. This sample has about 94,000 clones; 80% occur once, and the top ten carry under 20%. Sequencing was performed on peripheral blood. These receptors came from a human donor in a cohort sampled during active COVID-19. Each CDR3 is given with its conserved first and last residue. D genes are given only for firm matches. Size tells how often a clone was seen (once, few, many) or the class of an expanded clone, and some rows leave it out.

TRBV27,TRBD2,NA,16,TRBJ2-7,CASSLGGTSGPYEQYF,TGTGCCAGCAGTTTAGGGGGGACTAGCGGCCCCTACGAGCAGTACTTC
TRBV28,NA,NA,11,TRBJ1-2,CASQGMSGYTF,TGTGCCAGCCAGGGAATGAGTGGCTACACCTTC
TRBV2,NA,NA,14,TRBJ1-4,CASSEGQSNEKLFF,TGTGCCAGCAGTGAGGGCCAGAGTAATGAAAAACTGTTTTTT
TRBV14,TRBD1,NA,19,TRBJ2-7,CASSQKGGQGFTMRYEQYF,TGTGCCAGCAGCCAAAAAGGGGGACAGGGGTTTACTATGCGCTACGAGCAGTACTTC
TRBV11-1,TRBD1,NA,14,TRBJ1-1,CASRWTGPDTEAFF,TGTGCCAGCAGATGGACAGGGCCTGACACTGAAGCTTTCTTT
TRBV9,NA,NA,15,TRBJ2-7,CASSVERGGFSEQYF,TGTGCCAGCAGCGTAGAGAGGGGGGGGTTTAGCGAGCAGTACTTC
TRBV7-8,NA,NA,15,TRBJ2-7,CASSPSAGSSYEQYF,TGTGCCAGCAGCCCCTCGGCGGGGAGCTCCTACGAGCAGTACTTC
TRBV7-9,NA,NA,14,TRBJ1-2,CASSFEQDRIGYTF,TGTGCCAGCAGCTTTGAACAGGACCGTATAGGCTACACCTTC
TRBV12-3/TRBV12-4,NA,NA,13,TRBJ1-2,CASSLAGRGGYTF,TGTGCCAGCAGTTTGGCAGGGCGAGGTGGCTACACCTTC
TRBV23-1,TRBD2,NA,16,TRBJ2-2,CASSRQSGGRAGELFF,TGCGCCAGCAGTCGGCAGTCGGGGGGTCGGGCCGGGGAGCTGTTTTTT
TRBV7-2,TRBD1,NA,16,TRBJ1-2,CASSLTGGASMFGYTF,TGTGCCAGCAGCTTAACAGGGGGCGCGAGCATGTTTGGCTACACCTTC
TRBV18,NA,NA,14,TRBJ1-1,CASSPSVSNTEAFF,TGTGCCAGCTCACCTTCCGTTTCGAACACTGAAGCTTTCTTT
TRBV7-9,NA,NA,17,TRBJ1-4,CASSSIPSQGSGEKLFF,TGTGCCAGCAGCTCTATCCCCTCGCAGGGGTCAGGGGAAAAACTGTTTTTT
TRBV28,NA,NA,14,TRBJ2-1,CASSPGGNYNEQFF,TGTGCCAGCAGTCCTGGGGGGAATTACAATGAGCAGTTCTTC
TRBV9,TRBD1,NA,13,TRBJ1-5,CASSSRGLQPQHF,TGTGCCAGCAGCTCCAGGGGGTTGCAGCCCCAGCATTTT
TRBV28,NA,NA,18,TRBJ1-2,CASSSPQIPQGRGYGYTF,TGTGCCAGCAGTTCACCTCAGATACCACAGGGCCGCGGCTATGGCTACACCTTC
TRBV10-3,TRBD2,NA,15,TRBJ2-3,CASAGRTSGTDTQYF,TGTGCCAGCGCCGGACGGACTAGCGGGACAGATACGCAGTATTTT
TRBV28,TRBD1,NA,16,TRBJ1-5,CASKRSGQGRNQPQHF,TGTGCCAGCAAAAGGTCGGGACAGGGACGGAATCAGCCCCAGCATTTT
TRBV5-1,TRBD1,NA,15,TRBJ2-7,CASSGAGTGPYEQYF,TGCGCCAGCAGCGGGGCCGGGACAGGGCCCTACGAGCAGTACTTC
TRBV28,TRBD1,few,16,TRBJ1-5,CASSPHLDRGNQPQHF,TGTGCCAGCAGTCCCCATCTGGACAGGGGCAATCAGCCCCAGCATTTT
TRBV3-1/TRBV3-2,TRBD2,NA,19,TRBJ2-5,CASSQGHSSGTSGGKAQYF,TGTGCCAGCAGCCAAGGCCATTCATCCGGGACTAGCGGGGGGAAGGCCCAGTACTTC
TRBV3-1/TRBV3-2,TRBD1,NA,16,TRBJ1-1,CASSFGTGGAGTEAFF,TGTGCCAGCAGTTTCGGGACAGGGGGCGCGGGAACTGAAGCTTTCTTT
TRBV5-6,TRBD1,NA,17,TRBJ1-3,CASSQYLTGDRGNTIYF,TGTGCCAGCAGCCAATATCTTACAGGGGATCGTGGAAACACCATATATTTT
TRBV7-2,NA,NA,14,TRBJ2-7,CASSIRQDSYEQYF,TGTGCCAGCAGCATCCGACAGGACTCCTACGAGCAGTACTTC